The 20 T cell receptor beta chains presented below share a single source sample, sequenced in a study of cytomegalovirus exposure and HLA in healthy donors. The primer mix had 60 Vbeta and 13 Jbeta primers. Libraries were prepared by immunoSEQ multiplex PCR; TCRdb keeps only in-frame clonotypes and omits some of them. The table records about 160,000 clones, around 80% of them present only once. Sequenced: PBMCs. These receptors originate from a girl between 10 and 17 years old in good health and CMV-seropositive.

The chain couples TRBV7-2 to TRBJ2-5; 8 bases agree with TRBD2. Germline V CDR1 and CDR2: SGHTA, FQGNSA. The CDR3 extends over 15 amino acids. Germline trimming cut 5 bases from V and 4 bases from J; bases unmatched to any gene: 9. The CDR3 protein is CASSPRTSRSETQYF. CDR3 nucleotide sequence: TGTGCCAGCAGCCCCCGGACTAGCCGTTCAGAGACCCAGTACTTC.

The chain carries TRBV30 and TRBJ1-3; TRBD1 aligns across 7 bases. CDR1 GTSNPN and CDR2 SVGIG come from the germline V gene (reference sequence). The CDR3 is 16 residues long. J gave up 0 bases and V 1 base, and 6 bases lay outside the gene matches. The CDR3 bases are TGTGCCTGGAGTGCGGGACAGACAATCTCTGGAAACACCATATATTTT. This sequence encodes CAWSAGQTISGNTIYF.

This clone was seen a single time. V and J are TRBV2 and TRBJ2-1; D might be TRBD2 (5 bases). V shed 7 bases and J shed 2 bases, with 6 bases lying between them. This CDR3 has 12 amino acids. Germline V CDR1 and CDR2: SNHLY, FYNNEI. The CDR3 DNA reads TGTGCCAGCACCGGGACCTACAATGAGCAGTTCTTC. Protein product: CASTGTYNEQFF.

The chain is built from TRBV28 and TRBJ2-7, with D unclear. The CDR3 runs to 13 residues. V gave up 3 bases and J gave up 6 bases, with 12 bases separating them. Germline V CDR1 and CDR2: MDHEN, SYDVKM. This CDR3 is CASSFGSPGEQYF. The CDR3 DNA sequence: TGTGCCAGCAGTTTCGGGTCACCGGGCGAGCAGTACTTC.

The chain has TRBV27 and TRBJ2-6; no definite D call. Germline lookup yields CDR1 MNHEY and CDR2 SMNVEV (reference sequence). There are 13 residues in the CDR3. V lost 3 bases and J 3 bases, leaving 3 bases between the germline ends. CDR3 amino acids: CASSLYGANVLTF. For the CDR3, the DNA is TGTGCCAGCAGTTTGTATGGGGCCAACGTCCTGACTTTC. The full variable domain, rest sourced from reference TRBV27 and TRBJ2-6, is EAQVTQNPRYLITVTGKKLTVTCSQNMNHEYMSWYRQDPGLGLRQIYYSMNVEVTDKGDVPEGYKVSRKEKRNFPLILESPSPNQTSLYFCASSLYGANVLTFGAGSRLTVL.

This chain links TRBV28 with TRBJ2-1; 7 bases match TRBD1. The V and J ends lost 6 bases and 2 bases, in that order; junction bases with no gene match: 10. The germline V gene encodes CDR1 MDHEN and CDR2 SYDVKM. CDR3 length: 16 residues. The CDR3 sequence is CASSSHRGKTYNEQFF. CDR3 nucleotides: TGTGCCAGCAGCTCCCACAGGGGTAAGACCTACAATGAGCAGTTCTTC.

The chain recombines TRBV28 with TRBJ1-4, with 9 bases fitting TRBD1. Trimming at V came to 4 bases and at J to 7 bases, leaving 7 bases not matched to a gene. This CDR3 spans 15 amino acids. CDR1 and CDR2 from the germline V gene are MDHEN and SYDVKM. CDR3 bases: TGTGCCAGCAGTTCCCTAACAGGGGGCGGTGAAAAACTGTTTTTT. This codes for CASSSLTGGGEKLFF.

The rearrangement links TRBV7-9 to TRBJ1-4; D is undetermined. The germline CDR1 and CDR2 sequences are SEHNR and FQNEAQ (reference sequence). The CDR3 extends over 15 amino acids. The V end lost 4 bases, the J end lost 0 bases, and 9 bases lay between the germline ends. The CDR3 nucleotides read TGTGCCAGCAGCTCCCGGGAGTCAACTAATGAAAAACTGTTTTTT. This sequence encodes CASSSRESTNEKLFF.

This clone was detected a few times. V and J are TRBV27 and TRBJ2-7; D is perhaps TRBD1 (6 bases). Germline lookup yields CDR1 MNHEY and CDR2 SMNVEV (reference sequence). V lost 3 bases and J lost 3, with 12 bases in between. The length of the CDR3 is 14 residues. CDR3 in DNA: TGTGCCAGCAGTTTCGGGACAAACAACTACGAGCAGTACTTC. The encoded protein is CASSFGTNNYEQYF.

The chain joins TRBV7-2 to TRBJ1-2; maybe TRBD1 (5 bases). The germline V gene encodes CDR1 SGHTA and CDR2 FQGNSA. V lost 5 bases and J lost 4, with 14 bases in between. This CDR3 contains 14 residues. Written as DNA, the CDR3 is TGTGCCAGCAGCGGTATCAGGGTGTTCTATGGCTACACCTTC. Protein product: CASSGIRVFYGYTF.

As for this clone: The junction differs from germline at one of its ends, possibly a read error. The V and J genes are TRBV5-1 and TRBJ1-1, with 7 bases lining up with TRBD1. The CDR3 length is 14 residues. Per germline, CDR1 SGHRS and CDR2 YFSETQ. The CDR3 loop is CAGSEGQLNTEAFF. In DNA form, the CDR3 reads TGCGCCGGCAGCGAGGGACAGTTGAACACTGAAGCTTTCTTT.

The J gene is TRBJ1-1, the V gene TRBV5-4; D gene uncertain. Trimming pared 4 bases from V and 7 bases from J, leaving 14 bases between. Germline CDR1 and CDR2: SGHNT and YYREEE (reference sequence). The CDR3 extends over 13 amino acids. CDR3 amino acids: CASSGITEVEAFF. CDR3 sequence (DNA): TGTGCCAGCAGCGGGATTACGGAGGTTGAAGCTTTCTTT. The full variable domain, in which reference TRBV5-4 and TRBJ1-1 provide the parts outside the CDR3, is ETGVTQSPTHLIKTRGQQVTLRCSSQSGHNTVSWYQQALGQGPQFIFQYYREEENGRGNFPPRFSGLQFPNYSSELNVNALELDDSALYLCASSGITEVEAFFGQGTRLTVV.

The chain uses TRBV11-1 and TRBJ1-1; D remains unclear. The CDR3 loop spans 14 amino acids. The germline V gene encodes CDR1 SGHAT and CDR2 FQDESV (reference sequence). The germline V and J ends were trimmed by 0 bases and 0 bases, with 5 bases remaining between them. The CDR3 DNA is TGTGCCAGCAGCTTAGCGGGAGTGAACACTGAAGCTTTCTTT. Translating it yields CASSLAGVNTEAFF.

CDR3 protein: CASSTEPGYSYEQYF. As DNA, the CDR3 is TGTGCCAGTAGTACAGAACCGGGATACTCCTACGAGCAGTACTTC. The rearrangement uses TRBV19 and TRBJ2-7; perhaps TRBD2 as D (5 bases). The germline V gene encodes CDR1 LNHDA and CDR2 SQIVND (reference sequence). The V end lost 4 bases, the J end lost 0 bases, and 13 bases lay between the germline ends. The CDR3 totals 15 residues.

The chain is built from TRBV6-1 and TRBJ2-2, with 8 bases identical to TRBD2. The CDR3 totals 15 residues. The germline V gene encodes CDR1 MNHNS and CDR2 SASEGT. After removal of 1 base from V and 6 bases from J, the junction contained 4 bases not matched to a gene. CDR3 in DNA: TGTGCCAGCAGTGAAGAGTCGGGGGGGGCCGGGGAGCTGTTTTTT. Translating it yields CASSEESGGAGELFF.

The chain carries TRBV6-5 and TRBJ1-2, with TRBD1 matching over 11 bases. CDR3 length: 13 amino acids. CDR1 is MNHEY and CDR2 is SVGAGI in the germline V gene. V was clipped by 4 bases and J by 7 bases; unmatched bases: 2. The CDR3 bases are TGTGCCAGCAGTTGGACAGGGGGCTTTGGCTACACCTTC. Translating gives CASSWTGGFGYTF.

The rearrangement joins TRBV7-9 to TRBJ2-7; TRBD2 might be the D (6 bases). This CDR3 is built from 15 residues. Trimming removed 1 base from V and 3 bases from J, with 13 bases in between. Germline CDR1 reads SEHNR; CDR2 reads FQNEAQ (reference sequence). CDR3 coding DNA: TGTGCCAGCAGCTTAGAGGCGGGGTCCGACTACGAGCAGTACTTC. Its protein is CASSLEAGSDYEQYF.

This rearrangement joins TRBV7-2 to TRBJ2-3; 12 bases map to TRBD2. The germline gives CDR1 SGHTA, CDR2 FQGNSA. Trimming took 3 bases from V and 2 from J; bases not matched to a gene: 6. The CDR3 totals 17 residues. CDR3: CASSFSLAGGFTDTQYF. In DNA, the CDR3 is TGTGCCAGCAGCTTCTCACTAGCGGGGGGCTTCACAGATACGCAGTATTTT.

The chain joins TRBV7-8 to TRBJ2-5, with D perhaps TRBD1 (6 bases). The V end was cut by 5 bases, the J end by 5 bases, with 9 bases between. CDR3 length: 12 residues. CDR1 is SGHVS, CDR2 FQNEAQ, per germline. The CDR3 sequence: CASSLDSETQYF. CDR3 DNA: TGTGCCAGCAGCCTGGACAGTGAGACCCAGTACTTC.

This chain joins TRBV5-6 and TRBJ2-1, with TRBD1 matching over 10 bases. J lost 9 bases, V lost 4 bases, and 4 bases had no gene match. CDR1 is SGHDT and CDR2 is YYEEEE in the germline V gene. The CDR3 covers 13 residues. The CDR3 protein is CASSTGTGAEQFF. The CDR3 nucleotides read TGTGCCAGCAGCACCGGGACAGGGGCTGAGCAGTTCTTC. Full variable domain (remainder filled in from reference TRBV5-6 and TRBJ2-1): DAGVTQSPTHLIKTRGQQVTLRCSPKSGHDTVSWYQQALGQGPQFIFQYYEEEERQRGNFPDRFSGHQFPNYSSELNVNALLLGDSALYLCASSTGTGAEQFFGPGTRLTVL.